One and the same sample provided the 20 T cell receptor beta chains below, sequenced in a study of T-cell memory formation after mild COVID-19. Each CDR3 protein gets one entry after TCRdb re-called the 5' RACE reads with MiXCR. Here the sample spans roughly 550,000 distinct CDR3 sequences, roughly 21% being singletons. The sample taken for sequencing was PBMCs or a T cell subset sorted from them (not recorded which). The receptors derive from an adult woman who had mild COVID-19 (a few samples of this study predate the infection). Cell type and time point are not known.

The V gene is TRBV5-1, the J gene TRBJ1-3; D is possibly TRBD1 (5 bases). In germline, CDR1 is SGHRS, CDR2 YFSETQ. The CDR3 length is 15 residues. Trimming shortened V by 4 bases and J by 0 bases, and 11 bases separated the two germline ends. CDR3 sequence: CASSTMQGSGNTIYF. CDR3 coding DNA: TGCGCCAGCAGCACGATGCAGGGCTCTGGAAACACCATATATTTT.

Only a few counts were recorded for this clonotype. V gene TRBV25-1 combines with J gene TRBJ2-5; unclear D gene. Germline V CDR1 and CDR2: MGHDK, SYGVNS. The CDR3 covers 14 residues. V lost 4 bases and J lost 0, with 9 bases in between. The CDR3 nucleotides are TGTGCCAGCAGTGTCCAGGATTACCAAGAGACCCAGTACTTC. Amino acid sequence: CASSVQDYQETQYF.

This clonotype was seen a few times. V is TRBV6-2 or TRBV6-3 and J is TRBJ1-1; 7 bases are a match to TRBD1. The germline CDR1 and CDR2 sequences are MNHEY and SVGEGT. CDR3 length: 16 amino acids. The V segment lost 6 bases and the J segment 0 bases; nucleotides outside the gene matches: 10. CDR3 in DNA: TGTGCCAGCAGCCGGACAGGACCTACTCTGAACACTGAAGCTTTCTTT. This translates into CASSRTGPTLNTEAFF.

This sequence joins TRBV7-9 and TRBJ2-1; D is unclear. Germline V gene sequence: CDR1 SEHNR, CDR2 FQNEAQ (reference sequence). There are 13 residues in the CDR3. Trimming stripped 1 base from V and 12 bases from J, with 13 bases between. This CDR3 reads CASSLESEFGQFF. CDR3 coding DNA: TGTGCCAGCAGCTTAGAGTCGGAGTTTGGGCAGTTCTTC.

This clonotype was recorded once. The rearrangement uses TRBV11-3 and TRBJ2-3, with unresolved D. There are 15 residues in the CDR3. CDR1 and CDR2 (germline): SGHNT, YENEEA. With 3 bases removed from V and 2 bases from J, the gap between germline ends came to 12 bases. CDR3 sequence reads: CASSLRPLNTDTQYF. The CDR3 DNA sequence: TGTGCCAGCAGCTTGAGACCTCTAAACACAGATACGCAGTATTTT. Full variable domain (missing parts from reference TRBV11-3 and TRBJ2-3): EAGVVQSPRYKIIEKKQPVAFWCNPISGHNTLYWYLQNLGQGPELLIRYENEEAVDDSQLPKDRFSAERLKGVDSTLKIQPAELGDSAVYLCASSLRPLNTDTQYFGPGTRLTVL.

The V and J genes are TRBV3-1 and TRBJ2-7, with D unresolved. CDR3 length equals 13 residues. Trimming stripped 0 bases from V and 7 bases from J, with 10 bases between. Germline assignment: CDR1 LGHDT and CDR2 YNNKEL (reference sequence). The CDR3 DNA reads as TGTGCCAGCAGCCAAGACGGCCGCCTGGAGCAGTACTTC. As protein: CASSQDGRLEQYF.

A few counts support this clonotype. This chain links TRBV5-1 with TRBJ2-1; D is uncertain. Germline loops: CDR1 SGHRS, CDR2 YFSETQ. Trimming cost V 0 bases and J 4 bases, with 8 bases left between them. CDR3 length equals 14 residues. CDR3 sequence: CASSLVARYNEQFF. CDR3 bases: TGCGCCAGCAGCTTGGTAGCCAGGTACAATGAGCAGTTCTTC.

This clonotype was detected many times. The CDR3 is CASSQERPSYEQYF. The CDR3 DNA reads as TGCGCCAGCAGCCAAGAGAGGCCATCCTACGAGCAGTACTTC. This rearrangement joins TRBV4-3 to TRBJ2-7; D gene ambiguous. The germline V gene has CDR1 LGHNA and CDR2 YSLEER. V was pared by 0 bases and J by 1 base, with 7 bases between. The CDR3 extends over 14 amino acids.

This clonotype was observed a few times. The CDR3 coding sequence is TGCGCCAGCAGCTTGGAACTGAGCTCCTACGAGCAGTACTTC. Translation gives CASSLELSSYEQYF. The rearrangement joins TRBV5-1 to TRBJ2-7; D is unresolved. CDR3 length: 14 amino acids. Germline V gene sequence: CDR1 SGHRS, CDR2 YFSETQ. The ends were cut back, 0 bases at V and 0 bases at J, with 7 bases in the middle.

This clonotype was seen a few times. The chain links TRBV25-1 to TRBJ2-1, with D perhaps TRBD1 (6 bases). Germline assignment: CDR1 MGHDK and CDR2 SYGVNS. This CDR3 is 16 amino acids long. Trimming stripped 6 bases from V and 5 bases from J, with 20 bases between. The CDR3 DNA reads as TGTGCCAGCAGGGTAGGGGGAATAGGGTGGGACAATGAGCAGTTCTTC. It encodes CASRVGGIGWDNEQFF.

This chain uses TRBV6-2 or TRBV6-3 with TRBJ2-7, with no clear D. CDR3 length: 13 amino acids. Germline-derived CDR1 and CDR2 are MNHEY and SVGEGT. Between the trimmed V and J ends, which lost 5 bases and 3 bases, there was a span of 11 bases. CDR3 DNA sequence: TGTGCCAGCAGTCCCGAAGTCCGCTACGAGCAGTACTTC. Residues: CASSPEVRYEQYF.

V gene TRBV4-1 combines with J gene TRBJ1-3, with D unresolved. The CDR3 covers 16 residues. V shed 0 bases and J shed 0 bases, with 9 bases lying between them. Germline-derived CDR1 and CDR2 are MGHRA and YSYEKL. CDR3 in DNA: TGCGCCAGCAGCCAAGAACCGGGGTTCTCTGGAAACACCATATATTTT. This sequence encodes CASSQEPGFSGNTIYF.

This clonotype was detected a few times. This chain connects TRBV6-5 to TRBJ2-1; 8 positions agree with TRBD2. J gave up 0 bases and V 7 bases, and 8 bases lay outside the gene matches. Germline V CDR1 and CDR2: MNHEY, SVGAGI. The CDR3 covers 16 residues. This CDR3 reads CASTLQAGDSYNEQFF. The CDR3 nucleotides read TGTGCCAGCACCCTACAAGCGGGGGACTCCTACAATGAGCAGTTCTTC.

This clonotype was seen a handful of times. The V and J genes are TRBV7-9 and TRBJ2-4; 7 nucleotides match TRBD2. With 5 bases clipped from V and 3 bases from J, the junction kept 7 bases outside the gene matches. Germline values: CDR1 SEHNR, CDR2 FQNEAQ (reference sequence). The CDR3 has 15 amino acids. The CDR3 is CASSPTQRGKNIQYF. DNA of the CDR3: TGTGCCAGCAGCCCTACGCAGCGGGGCAAAAACATTCAGTACTTC.

This clonotype was found many times. The gene calls are TRBV6-2 or TRBV6-3 and TRBJ2-7, with TRBD1 matching over 7 bases. There are 13 residues in the CDR3. V dropped 7 bases and J dropped 4; count of bases not matched to a gene: 7. Germline assignment: CDR1 MNHEY and CDR2 SVGEGT. The CDR3 DNA reads TGTGCCAGCACGTCGGACAGGCGGTACGAGCAGTACTTC. Its translation: CASTSDRRYEQYF.

The rearrangement joins TRBV3-1 to TRBJ2-1; 11 bases map to TRBD2. Germline V CDR1 and CDR2: LGHDT, YNNKEL (reference sequence). Unmatched junction bases numbered 13, after V lost 3 bases and J lost 9 bases. There are 17 residues in the CDR3. CDR3 nucleotide sequence: TGTGCCAGCAGCCATCATCTCGGTGCTAGCGGGAGGAGTGAGCAGTTCTTC. It codes for CASSHHLGASGRSEQFF.

This clonotype turned up a few times. The chain joins TRBV3-1 to TRBJ1-1; possible D gene TRBD1, 5 bases. From germline, CDR1 is LGHDT and CDR2 YNNKEL (reference sequence). This CDR3 region has 15 residues. V lost 1 base and J lost 0, with 9 bases in between. The CDR3 protein is CASSQGGSVNTEAFF. CDR3 sequence (DNA): TGTGCCAGCAGCCAAGGGGGCAGTGTGAACACTGAAGCTTTCTTT.

This clonotype was seen a few times. The J gene is TRBJ2-3, the V gene TRBV20-1, with 8 bases lining up with TRBD2. In germline, CDR1 is DFQATT, CDR2 SNEGSKA (reference sequence). J was trimmed by 0 bases and V by 6 bases; bases with no gene match: 8. There are 15 residues in the CDR3. In nucleotides, the CDR3 is TGCAGTGCCCGGGGCTCTAGCGGGAGCACAGATACGCAGTATTTT. This sequence encodes CSARGSSGSTDTQYF.

As DNA, the CDR3 is TGCGCCAGCAGCTCGGAGGGGGGTTGGGATGAGCAGTTCTTC. It specifies CASSSEGGWDEQFF. This chain connects TRBV4-1 to TRBJ2-1; D tentatively fits TRBD1 or TRBD2 (6 bases each). The CDR3 contains 14 residues. Trimming took 5 bases from V and 8 from J, leaving 16 bases between them. CDR1 MGHRA and CDR2 YSYEKL come from the germline V gene.

The chain joins TRBV12-3 or TRBV12-4 to TRBJ2-1; D is uncertain. The V gene lost 7 bases and the J gene lost 2 bases, with 15 bases spanning the gap. The CDR3 is 15 residues long. CDR3 nucleotide sequence: TGTGCCAGCACTAGGACCCATTGGCCCTACAATGAGCAGTTCTTC. It specifies CASTRTHWPYNEQFF.